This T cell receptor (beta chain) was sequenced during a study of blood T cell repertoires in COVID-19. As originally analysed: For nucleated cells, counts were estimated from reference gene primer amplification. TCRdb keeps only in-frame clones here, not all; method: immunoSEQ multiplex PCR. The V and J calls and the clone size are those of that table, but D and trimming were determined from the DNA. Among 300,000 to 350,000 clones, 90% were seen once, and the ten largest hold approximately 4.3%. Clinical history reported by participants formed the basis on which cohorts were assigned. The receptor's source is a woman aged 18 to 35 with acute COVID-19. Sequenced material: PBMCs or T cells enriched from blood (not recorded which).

The CDR3 sequence: CASSLGQFTGELFF. CDR3 sequence (DNA): TGTGCCAGCAGTTTGGGACAATTCACCGGGGAGCTGTTTTTT. V and J are TRBV27 and TRBJ2-2; possible D gene TRBD1, 6 bases. The V end lost 3 bases, the J end lost 4 bases, and 9 bases lay between the germline ends. CDR1 and CDR2 from the germline V gene are MNHEY and SMNVEV (reference sequence). The CDR3 is 14 amino acids.